This T cell receptor beta chain was recorded in a study of early T cells in non-severe SARS-CoV-2 infection. About the study: With bulk RNA from unsorted whole blood as input, sequencing yielded unpaired chains. Study-wide findings and caveats: Clonotype matching in VDJdb favored anti-spike CD8 responses and did not capture private and CD4 specificities.

The germline CDR1 and CDR2 sequences are WNHNN and SYGVQD (reference sequence). V lost 3 bases and J lost 1; bases outside the gene matches: 4. The CDR3 sequence is 15 residues long. Ten or more counts support this clonotype. Its antigen is not known. Unique molecular identifiers were added to individual cDNA molecules. TCRdb processed the 5' RACE reads anew with MiXCR; each CDR3 protein has one entry. The sample holds some 91,000 distinct CDR3 sequences, roughly 9.6% seen once. The material sequenced was whole blood, taken at baseline. The source is an adult who was a healthcare worker with PCR-confirmed SARS-CoV-2 infection or an uninfected control (not recorded which). The gene calls are TRBV10-1 and TRBJ2-7, with 9 bases fitting TRBD1. The CDR3 here is CASSDRDRVSYEQYF. The DNA for the CDR3 is TGCGCCAGCAGTGACCGGGACAGGGTGTCCTACGAGCAGTACTTC.